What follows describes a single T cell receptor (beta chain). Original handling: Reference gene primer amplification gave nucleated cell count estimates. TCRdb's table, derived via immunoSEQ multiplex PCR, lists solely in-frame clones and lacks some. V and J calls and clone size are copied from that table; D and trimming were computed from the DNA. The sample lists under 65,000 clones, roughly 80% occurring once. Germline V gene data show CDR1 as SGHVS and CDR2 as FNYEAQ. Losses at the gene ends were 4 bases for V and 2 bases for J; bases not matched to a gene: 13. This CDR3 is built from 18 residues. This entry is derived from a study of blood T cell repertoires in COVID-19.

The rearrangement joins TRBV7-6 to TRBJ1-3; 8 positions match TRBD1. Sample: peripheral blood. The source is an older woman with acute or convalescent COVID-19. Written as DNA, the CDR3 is TGTGCCAGCAGCTCTAAGCCAGGGGGCAACGGGACTGGAAACACCATATATTTT. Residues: CASSSKPGGNGTGNTIYF.